This TCR beta chain came from a study of T and B cells in COVID-19 patients. Study-level information: At median age approximately 36 years, recovered patients were younger than active-infection patients at less than 70. Of 20 active-infection patients, some 18 carried comorbidities linked to unfavorable COVID-19 outcome.

TRB rearrangements were amplified by multiplex PCR with BIOMED2 TRB-A/B primers. TCRdb re-called the multiplex PCR reads through MiXCR, storing one row per CDR3 protein. The sample lists 2,000 to 2,500 distinct CDR3 sequences; roughly 24% were seen once. Within the sample, this clonotype is medium-sized. The antigen is not known. Germline V gene lookup returns CDR1 MNHEY and CDR2 SVGAGI. The CDR3 sequence is 15 residues long. V was cut by 0 bases and J by 7 bases, with 10 bases left in between. TRB was amplified from about 250-500 ng of blood genomic DNA. Whole-study findings and limits: Highly clonal in active COVID-19, TRB repertoires exceeded healthy-donor diversity and richness at recovery.

The chain couples TRBV6-5 to TRBJ1-6, with D tentatively TRBD1 (6 bases). This sequence was found in a human donor with active COVID-19. The specimen was blood. The CDR3 spells CASSYSIQGNSPLHF. DNA for the CDR3: TGTGCCAGCAGTTACTCAATTCAGGGGAATTCACCCCTCCACTTT.